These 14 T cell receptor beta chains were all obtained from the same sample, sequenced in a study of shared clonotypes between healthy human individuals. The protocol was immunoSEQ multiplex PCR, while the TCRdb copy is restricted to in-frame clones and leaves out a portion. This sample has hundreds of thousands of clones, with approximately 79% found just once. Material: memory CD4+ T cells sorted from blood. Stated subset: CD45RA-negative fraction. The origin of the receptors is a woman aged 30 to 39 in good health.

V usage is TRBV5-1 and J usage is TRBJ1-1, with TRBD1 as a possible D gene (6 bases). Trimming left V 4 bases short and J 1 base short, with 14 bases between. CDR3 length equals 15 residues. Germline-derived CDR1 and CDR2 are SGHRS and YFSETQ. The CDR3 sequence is CASSAQQGANTEAFF. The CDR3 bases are TGCGCCAGCAGCGCGCAACAGGGAGCGAACACTGAAGCTTTCTTT.

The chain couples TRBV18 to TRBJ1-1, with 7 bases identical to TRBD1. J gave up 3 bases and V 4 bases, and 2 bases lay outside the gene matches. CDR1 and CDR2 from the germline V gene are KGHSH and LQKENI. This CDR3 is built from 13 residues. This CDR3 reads CASSRGTDTEAFF. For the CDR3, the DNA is TGTGCCAGCTCACGTGGGACAGACACTGAAGCTTTCTTT.

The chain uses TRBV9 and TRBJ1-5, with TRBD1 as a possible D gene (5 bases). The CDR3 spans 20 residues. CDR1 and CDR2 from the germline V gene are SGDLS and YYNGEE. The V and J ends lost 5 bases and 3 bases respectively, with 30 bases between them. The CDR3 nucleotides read TGTGCCAGCAGTCCCGAGGACGGGACCGACGCGATATCAATCAATCAGCCCCAGCATTTT. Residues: CASSPEDGTDAISINQPQHF.

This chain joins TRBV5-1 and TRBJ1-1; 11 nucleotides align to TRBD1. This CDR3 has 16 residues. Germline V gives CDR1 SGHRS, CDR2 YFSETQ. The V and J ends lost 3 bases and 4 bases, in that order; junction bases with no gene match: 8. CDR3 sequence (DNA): TGCGCCAGCAGCTCGAGGGGACAGGGGGACGGCACTGAAGCTTTCTTT. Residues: CASSSRGQGDGTEAFF.

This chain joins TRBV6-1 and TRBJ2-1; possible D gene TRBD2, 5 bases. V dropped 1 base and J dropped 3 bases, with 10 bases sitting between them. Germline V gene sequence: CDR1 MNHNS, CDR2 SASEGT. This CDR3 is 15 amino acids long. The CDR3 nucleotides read TGTGCCAGCAGTGAAGGAACCCGGGGCTACAATGAGCAGTTCTTC. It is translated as CASSEGTRGYNEQFF.

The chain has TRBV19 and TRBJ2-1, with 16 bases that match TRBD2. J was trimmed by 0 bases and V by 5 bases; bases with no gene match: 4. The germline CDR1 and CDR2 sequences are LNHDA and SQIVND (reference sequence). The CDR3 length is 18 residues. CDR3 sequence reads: CASSPGLAGGSSYNEQFF. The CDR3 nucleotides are TGTGCCAGTAGTCCGGGACTAGCGGGAGGGAGCTCCTACAATGAGCAGTTCTTC.

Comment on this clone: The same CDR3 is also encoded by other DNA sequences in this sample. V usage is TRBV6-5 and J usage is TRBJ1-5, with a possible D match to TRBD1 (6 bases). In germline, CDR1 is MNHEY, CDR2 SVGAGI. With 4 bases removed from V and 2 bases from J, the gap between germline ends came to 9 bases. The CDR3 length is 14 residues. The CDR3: CASSSGQRNQPQHF. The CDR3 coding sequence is TGTGCCAGCAGTTCAGGACAGCGCAATCAGCCCCAGCATTTT.

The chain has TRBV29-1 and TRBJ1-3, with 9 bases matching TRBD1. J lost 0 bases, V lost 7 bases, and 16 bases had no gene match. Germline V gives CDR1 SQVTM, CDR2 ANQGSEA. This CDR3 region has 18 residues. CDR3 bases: TGCAGCGGGCACCACAGGGGGCGGGAGGGAAGCTCTGGAAACACCATATATTTT. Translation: CSGHHRGREGSSGNTIYF. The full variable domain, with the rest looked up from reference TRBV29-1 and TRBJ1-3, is SAVISQKPSRDICQRGTSLTIQCQVDSQVTMMFWYRQQPGQSLTLIATANQGSEATYESGFVIDKFPISRPNLTFSTLTVSNMSPEDSSIYLCSGHHRGREGSSGNTIYFGEGSWLTVV.

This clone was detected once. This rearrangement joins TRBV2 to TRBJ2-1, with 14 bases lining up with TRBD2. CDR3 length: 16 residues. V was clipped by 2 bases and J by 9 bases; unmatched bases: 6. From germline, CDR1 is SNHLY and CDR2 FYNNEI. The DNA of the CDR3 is TGTGCCAGCAGTGAATCGACTAGCGGGAGGGCGAGTGAGCAGTTCTTC. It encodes CASSESTSGRASEQFF.

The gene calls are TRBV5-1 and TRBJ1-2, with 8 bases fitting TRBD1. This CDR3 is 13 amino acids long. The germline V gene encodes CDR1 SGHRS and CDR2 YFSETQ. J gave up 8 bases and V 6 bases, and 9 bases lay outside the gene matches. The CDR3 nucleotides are TGCGCCAGCACGGAGCAGGGGGCACGCGGCTACACCTTC. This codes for CASTEQGARGYTF.

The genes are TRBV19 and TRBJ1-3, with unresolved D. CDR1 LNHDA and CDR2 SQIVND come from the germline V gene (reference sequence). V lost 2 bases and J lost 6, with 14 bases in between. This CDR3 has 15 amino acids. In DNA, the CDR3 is TGTGCCAGTAGTATACCCGCCGGAGTACTAAACACCATATATTTT. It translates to CASSIPAGVLNTIYF.

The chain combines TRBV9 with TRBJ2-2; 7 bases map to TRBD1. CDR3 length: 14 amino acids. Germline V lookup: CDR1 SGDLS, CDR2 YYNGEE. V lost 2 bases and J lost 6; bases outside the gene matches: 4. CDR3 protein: CASSVRQGAGELFF. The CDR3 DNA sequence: TGTGCCAGCAGCGTTAGACAGGGCGCCGGGGAGCTGTTTTTT. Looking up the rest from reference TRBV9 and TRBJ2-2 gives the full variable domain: DSGVTQTPKHLITATGQRVTLRCSPRSGDLSVYWYQQSLDQGLQFLIQYYNGEERAKGNILERFSAQQFPDLHSELNLSSLELGDSALYFCASSVRQGAGELFFGEGSRLTVL.

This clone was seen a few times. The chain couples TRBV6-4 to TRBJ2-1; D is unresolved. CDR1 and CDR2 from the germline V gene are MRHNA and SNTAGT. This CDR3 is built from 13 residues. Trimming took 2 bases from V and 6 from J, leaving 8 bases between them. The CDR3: CASSDGIPNEQFF. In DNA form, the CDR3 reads TGTGCCAGCAGTGACGGAATCCCCAATGAGCAGTTCTTC.

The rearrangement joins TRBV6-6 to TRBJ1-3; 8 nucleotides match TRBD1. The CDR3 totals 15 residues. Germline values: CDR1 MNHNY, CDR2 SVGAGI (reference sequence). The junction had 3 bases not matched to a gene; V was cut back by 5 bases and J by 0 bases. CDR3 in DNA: TGTGCCAGCAGTCGGACAGGGACCTCTGGAAACACCATATATTTT. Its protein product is CASSRTGTSGNTIYF.